This TCR beta chain was captured by sequencing in a study of T cells in Graves' hyperthyroidism and ophthalmopathy. Amplification targeted TCR beta CDR3 regions from RNA transcripts. A first-round RT-PCR of the TCR CDR3 used the HTBI primer set. TCRdb itself ran the multiplex PCR reads through MiXCR, one entry per CDR3 protein. This sample carries approximately 490,000 distinct CDR3 sequences, 22% of them seen once, and the ten largest clones take about 49%. In its sample, this clonotype was seen a few times. V lost 8 bases, J lost 8 bases, and 11 bases stayed unmatched. Per germline, CDR1 SGDLS and CDR2 YYNGEE. This CDR3 has 14 amino acids.

The TCR comes from a woman between 70 and 85 years old with Graves' ophthalmopathy. Specimen: blood. The rearrangement joins TRBV9 to TRBJ2-1; 9 bases agree with TRBD2. CDR3 nucleotides: TGTGCCAGTACCCTTGGGACTAGCTCATATGAGCAGTTCTTC. It translates to CASTLGTSSYEQFF.